This TCR beta chain came from a study of control samples from healthy donors and cancer patients. Clones were read by immunoSEQ multiplex PCR, and TCRdb kept only the in-frame ones, dropping some. The sample holds roughly 73,000 clones, nearly 85% seen once. This CDR3 is built from 15 residues. Germline values: CDR1 MNHEY, CDR2 SVGAGI. Trimming removed 2 bases from V and 7 bases from J, with 15 bases in between. The rearrangement uses TRBV6-5 and TRBJ2-1; maybe TRBD1 (5 bases). Sequenced input: blood. This TCR came from a man in his fifties or sixties in good health. CDR3 loop: CASSYGAGIGNEQFF. The CDR3 DNA reads TGTGCCAGCAGTTACGGGGCAGGAATCGGAAATGAGCAGTTCTTC.